The 25 T cell receptor beta chains reported below all come from one sample, sequenced in a study of blood T cell repertoires in COVID-19. Libraries were prepared by immunoSEQ multiplex PCR; TCRdb keeps only in-frame clonotypes and omits some of them. Found here are 99,000 or so clones, roughly 90% of them singletons; the top ten hold around 6%. The sequenced sample was peripheral blood. The receptors shown here come from a human donor in a cohort sampled during active COVID-19.

The chain links TRBV6-6 to TRBJ1-5; 10 bases fit TRBD1. This CDR3 is 18 amino acids long. The germline V gene has CDR1 MNHNY and CDR2 SVGAGI (reference sequence). The V and J ends lost 6 bases and 6 bases, in that order; junction bases with no gene match: 17. In DNA form, the CDR3 reads TGTGCCAGCAGCCGAGGGTCCATGACAGGGGGCGCCGGTCAGCCCCAGCATTTT. It translates to CASSRGSMTGGAGQPQHF.

The chain links TRBV9 to TRBJ2-7; no clear D gene. The V end was cut by 4 bases, the J end by 5 bases, with 16 bases between. Germline V gene lookup returns CDR1 SGDLS and CDR2 YYNGEE. The CDR3 is 14 residues long. The CDR3 sequence: CASSLTANLDEQYF. The CDR3 bases are TGTGCCAGCAGCCTAACCGCTAACCTGGACGAGCAGTACTTC.

This clone came up once. The chain joins TRBV7-9 to TRBJ2-5; no clear D gene. This CDR3 contains 12 residues. From germline, CDR1 is SEHNR and CDR2 FQNEAQ (reference sequence). V was trimmed by 5 bases and J by 4 bases, leaving 8 bases between them. DNA of the CDR3: TGTGCCAGCAGCACCACGGGAGAGACCCAGTACTTC. Translating gives CASSTTGETQYF.

This clone has a single count. The chain recombines TRBV5-1 with TRBJ1-4, with a tentative D call TRBD1 (6 bases). The CDR3 contains 14 residues. The V gene's germline CDR1 is SGHRS and CDR2 YFSETQ. V was cut by 7 bases and J by 8 bases, with 18 bases left in between. CDR3: CASAPGAGGEKLFF. As DNA, the CDR3 is TGCGCCAGCGCCCCAGGGGCGGGAGGGGAAAAACTGTTTTTT.

The rearrangement joins TRBV20-1 to TRBJ1-2; weak D call: TRBD1 (5 bases). Germline V gene sequence: CDR1 DFQATT, CDR2 SNEGSKA (reference sequence). The CDR3 runs 11 residues. V lost 6 bases, J lost 7 bases, and 12 bases lay in between. The CDR3 spells CSARVLGGYTF. The CDR3 bases are TGCAGTGCCAGGGTTTTGGGTGGCTACACCTTC.

The chain has TRBV7-6 and TRBJ2-4; 7 positions match TRBD2. The germline CDR1 and CDR2 sequences are SGHVS and FNYEAQ. CDR3 size: 17 residues. V gave up 5 bases and J gave up 3 bases; unmatched junction bases: 13. The CDR3 reads CASSEWEGMSDKNIQYF. The CDR3 DNA sequence: TGTGCCAGCAGCGAATGGGAGGGGATGTCGGACAAAAACATTCAGTACTTC.

The rearrangement uses TRBV28 and TRBJ1-1, with D maybe TRBD1 (6 bases). CDR3 length: 13 amino acids. The V and J ends lost 5 bases and 6 bases respectively, with 13 bases between them. The germline gives CDR1 MDHEN, CDR2 SYDVKM. The CDR3 loop reads CASSPARTAEAFF. DNA of the CDR3: TGTGCCAGCAGTCCTGCCCGGACAGCTGAAGCTTTCTTT.

This rearrangement joins TRBV12-3 or TRBV12-4 to TRBJ1-5; D might be TRBD1 (5 bases). Trimming pared 6 bases from V and 7 bases from J, leaving 13 bases between. The CDR3 covers 13 residues. CDR3 region: CASSPPGSQPQHF. The CDR3 nucleotides are TGTGCCAGCAGCCCCCCAGGGTCCCAGCCCCAGCATTTT.

The genes are TRBV12-3 or TRBV12-4 and TRBJ2-5; the match to TRBD1 covers 9 bases. CDR3 length equals 13 residues. V lost 5 bases, J lost 4 bases, and 2 bases stayed unmatched. DNA for the CDR3: TGTGCCAGCAGTGCGGACAGGGGAGAGACCCAGTACTTC. Its translation is CASSADRGETQYF.

The J gene is TRBJ2-3, the V gene TRBV15; weak D call: TRBD2 (5 bases). Trimming pared 5 bases from V and 2 bases from J, leaving 26 bases between. Germline-derived CDR1 and CDR2 are LNHNV and YYDKDF (reference sequence). This CDR3 has 19 residues. CDR3 DNA sequence: TGTGCCACCAGCGGTTTGGCGGGTCCGGTGGGCTTCTCCACAGATACGCAGTATTTT. This translates into CATSGLAGPVGFSTDTQYF. Combining the CDR3 with reference TRBV15 and TRBJ2-3 gives the whole variable domain DAMVIQNPRYQVTQFGKPVTLSCSQTLNHNVMYWYQQKSSQAPKLLFHYYDKDFNNEADTPDNFQSRRPNTSFCFLDIRSPGLGDTAMYLCATSGLAGPVGFSTDTQYFGPGTRLTVL.

The gene calls are TRBV6-2 or TRBV6-3 and TRBJ1-4, with TRBD1 matching over 11 bases. Trimming took 6 bases from V and 7 from J; bases not matched to a gene: 10. Germline CDR1 is MNHEY and CDR2 is SVGEGT. The CDR3 totals 16 residues. CDR3 sequence reads: CASSRTGGAFREKLFF. In nucleotides, the CDR3 is TGTGCCAGCAGCCGGACAGGGGGCGCGTTTCGTGAAAAACTGTTTTTT.

The V gene is TRBV11-2, the J gene TRBJ1-1; TRBD1 matches 7 bases. V was clipped by 3 bases and J by 3 bases; unmatched bases: 7. The CDR3 length is 15 residues. CDR1 is SGHAT, CDR2 FQNNGV, per germline. The CDR3 loop reads CASSFARTGYTEAFF. The DNA for the CDR3 is TGTGCCAGCAGCTTCGCCCGGACAGGATACACTGAAGCTTTCTTT.

This rearrangement joins TRBV10-3 to TRBJ2-7, with 7 bases lining up with TRBD2. With 6 bases clipped from V and 1 base from J, the junction kept 6 bases outside the gene matches. The CDR3 sequence is 14 residues long. The germline CDR1 and CDR2 sequences are ENHRY and SYGVKD. CDR3 region: CAIRGGDLSYEQYF. The DNA of the CDR3 is TGTGCCATCAGGGGGGGGGATCTTTCCTACGAGCAGTACTTC.

This chain joins TRBV30 and TRBJ2-1, with D maybe TRBD2 (6 bases). Germline V gene data show CDR1 as GTSNPN and CDR2 as SVGIG (reference sequence). Trimming took off 2 bases at V and 9 bases at J, with 11 bases between the two ends. This CDR3 has 12 residues. CDR3 sequence reads: CAWSPRSGEQFF. The CDR3 coding sequence is TGTGCCTGGAGTCCCCGTAGCGGTGAGCAGTTCTTC.

This clone has a single count. This chain links TRBV5-4 with TRBJ2-7, with D possibly TRBD1 on 6 matching bases. The V end lost 5 bases, the J end lost 2 bases, and 14 bases lay between the germline ends. The CDR3 extends over 14 amino acids. Germline CDR1 reads SGHNT; CDR2 reads YYREEE (reference sequence). CDR3 amino acids: CASSVSRGTYEQYF. The CDR3 DNA sequence: TGTGCCAGCAGTGTATCGAGGGGGACCTACGAGCAGTACTTC.

This clone appeared once. J is TRBJ2-5 and V is TRBV7-9, with 12 positions matching TRBD1. The length of the CDR3 is 15 residues. J gave up 4 bases and V 5 bases, and 5 bases lay outside the gene matches. Germline assignment: CDR1 SEHNR and CDR2 FQNEAQ (reference sequence). The CDR3 bases are TGTGCCAGCAGCCCCCGGGACAGGGGGCGAGAGACCCAGTACTTC. Translated: CASSPRDRGRETQYF. The complete variable domain, with remaining parts taken from reference TRBV7-9 and TRBJ2-5, reads DTGVSQNPRHKITKRGQNVTFRCDPISEHNRLYWYRQTLGQGPEFLTYFQNEAQLEKSRLLSDRFSAERPKGSFSTLEIQRTEQGDSAMYLCASSPRDRGRETQYFGPGTRLLVL.

This clone was picked up one time. The gene calls are TRBV19 and TRBJ2-7; D might be TRBD2 (6 bases). This CDR3 contains 17 residues. Germline V CDR1 and CDR2: LNHDA, SQIVND (reference sequence). Deletions cut 6 bases from V and 1 base from J, with 22 bases between. CDR3 DNA: TGTGCCAGTAGGTGCCGGGGGAGCGGTTGTCCGTCCTACGAGCAGTACTTC. Its translation is CASRCRGSGCPSYEQYF.

There are a few counts of this clone. This rearrangement joins TRBV4-2 to TRBJ1-1; D may be TRBD1 (5 bases). There are 16 residues in the CDR3. Trimming removed 3 bases from V and 1 base from J, with 15 bases in between. From germline, CDR1 is LGHNA and CDR2 YNFKEQ. CDR3 sequence: CASSHKGGHQNTEAFF. For the CDR3, the DNA is TGTGCCAGCAGCCATAAGGGAGGACACCAGAACACTGAAGCTTTCTTT.

V and J are TRBV18 and TRBJ2-5, with D perhaps matching TRBD2 (6 bases). The germline V gene encodes CDR1 KGHSH and CDR2 LQKENI. V lost 3 bases and J 1 base, leaving 6 bases between the germline ends. This CDR3 contains 13 residues. CDR3: CASSPSGQETQYF. CDR3 sequence (DNA): TGTGCCAGCTCACCTAGCGGCCAAGAGACCCAGTACTTC.

Here the CDR3 reads CASSIADTQYF. Here the CDR3 DNA reads TGTGCCAGCAGCATCGCAGATACGCAGTATTTT. The chain joins TRBV9 to TRBJ2-3; no reliable D call. Germline V gene data show CDR1 as SGDLS and CDR2 as YYNGEE. CDR3 length: 11 amino acids. V lost 4 bases, J lost 4 bases, and 4 bases lay in between.

The chain employs TRBV6-5 and TRBJ2-1; a weak D match, TRBD1 (6 bases). Germline lookup yields CDR1 MNHEY and CDR2 SVGAGI. The CDR3 is 13 amino acids. V lost 6 bases and J lost 1, with 7 bases in between. The CDR3 is CASRTGSYNEQFF. CDR3 DNA: TGTGCCAGCAGGACAGGTTCCTACAATGAGCAGTTCTTC.

V and J are TRBV6-5 and TRBJ2-4; TRBD1 is a possible D gene (5 bases). V was clipped by 7 bases and J by 5 bases, with 9 bases between them. Germline V gene lookup returns CDR1 MNHEY and CDR2 SVGAGI. The CDR3 covers 12 residues. Here the CDR3 DNA reads TGTGCCAGCATAGGGGCGGAAAACATTCAGTACTTC. Translating it yields CASIGAENIQYF.

J is TRBJ2-4 and V is TRBV21-1; TRBD1 is the table's D call and was not checked against the DNA. TRBV21-1 is termed a pseudogene. The CDR3 is 15 residues long. CDR3 loop: CASSSSRTGTNIQYF. The CDR3 DNA reads TGTGCCAGCAGCTCATCCCGGACAGGAACAAACATTCAGTACTTC.

The chain couples TRBV6-4 to TRBJ2-1; 7 nucleotides match TRBD2. CDR1 and CDR2 (germline): MRHNA, SNTAGT. There are 14 residues in the CDR3. V shed 4 bases, J shed 6 bases, and the junction held 6 bases outside the gene matches. The CDR3 reads CASSAGWGGNEQFF. For the CDR3, the DNA is TGTGCCAGCAGTGCCGGGTGGGGGGGCAATGAGCAGTTCTTC.

CDR3 DNA: TGTGCCAGCAGCCGACTGCCCCTGACTAGCGGGGCCTCTGGGGCCAACGTCCTGACTTTC. Its translation: CASSRLPLTSGASGANVLTF. V is TRBV6-6 and J is TRBJ2-6; TRBD2 aligns across 11 bases. Germline CDR1 reads MNHNY; CDR2 reads SVGAGI (reference sequence). This CDR3 is 20 amino acids long. The V segment lost 6 bases and the J segment 0 bases; nucleotides outside the gene matches: 13.